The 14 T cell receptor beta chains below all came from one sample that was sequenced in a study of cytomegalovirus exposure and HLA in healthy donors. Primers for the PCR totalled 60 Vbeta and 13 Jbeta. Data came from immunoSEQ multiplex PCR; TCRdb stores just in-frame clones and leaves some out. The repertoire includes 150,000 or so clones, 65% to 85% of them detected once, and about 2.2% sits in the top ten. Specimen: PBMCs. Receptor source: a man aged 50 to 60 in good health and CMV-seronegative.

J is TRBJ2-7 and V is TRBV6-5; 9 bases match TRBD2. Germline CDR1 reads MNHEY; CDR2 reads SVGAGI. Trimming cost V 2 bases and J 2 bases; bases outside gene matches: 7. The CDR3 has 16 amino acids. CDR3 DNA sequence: TGTGCCAGCAGTTACACCGTAGCGGGAGCCACCTACGAGCAGTACTTC. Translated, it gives CASSYTVAGATYEQYF.

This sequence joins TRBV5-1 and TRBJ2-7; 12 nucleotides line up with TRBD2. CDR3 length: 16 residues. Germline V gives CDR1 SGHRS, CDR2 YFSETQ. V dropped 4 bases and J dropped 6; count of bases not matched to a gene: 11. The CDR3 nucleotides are TGCGCCAGCAGCCATGAGGCTAGCGGGGGGGCCGGCGAGCAGTACTTC. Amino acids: CASSHEASGGAGEQYF.

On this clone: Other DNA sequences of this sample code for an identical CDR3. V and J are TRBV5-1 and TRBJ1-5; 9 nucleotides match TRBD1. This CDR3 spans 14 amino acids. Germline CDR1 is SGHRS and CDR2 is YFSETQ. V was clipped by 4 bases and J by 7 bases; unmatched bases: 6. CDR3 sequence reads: CASSAGQGDQPQHF. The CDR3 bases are TGCGCCAGCAGCGCGGGACAGGGCGACCAGCCCCAGCATTTT.

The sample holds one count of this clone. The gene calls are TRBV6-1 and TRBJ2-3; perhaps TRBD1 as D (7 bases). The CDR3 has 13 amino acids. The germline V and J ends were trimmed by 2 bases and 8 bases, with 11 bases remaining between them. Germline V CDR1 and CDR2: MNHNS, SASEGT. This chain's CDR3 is CASSEQGGRTQYF. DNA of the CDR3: TGTGCCAGCAGTGAACAGGGGGGCCGTACGCAGTATTTT.

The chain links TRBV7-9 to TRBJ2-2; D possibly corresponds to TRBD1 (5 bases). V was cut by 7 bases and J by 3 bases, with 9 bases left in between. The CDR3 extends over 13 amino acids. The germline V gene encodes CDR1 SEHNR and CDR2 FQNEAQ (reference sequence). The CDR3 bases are TGTGCCAGCATTTTCAGGGACACCGGGGAGCTGTTTTTT. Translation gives CASIFRDTGELFF. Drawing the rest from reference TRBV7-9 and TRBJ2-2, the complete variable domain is DTGVSQNPRHKITKRGQNVTFRCDPISEHNRLYWYRQTLGQGPEFLTYFQNEAQLEKSRLLSDRFSAERPKGSFSTLEIQRTEQGDSAMYLCASIFRDTGELFFGEGSRLTVL.

DNA for the CDR3: TGTGCCAGCAGCTCCCGGGGACTAGCAGACCAAGAGACCCAGTACTTC. Its translation: CASSSRGLADQETQYF. The chain uses TRBV7-2 and TRBJ2-5; 9 bases match TRBD2. The CDR3 totals 16 residues. After removal of 4 bases from V and 0 bases from J, the junction contained 6 bases not matched to a gene. Germline V gives CDR1 SGHTA, CDR2 FQGNSA.

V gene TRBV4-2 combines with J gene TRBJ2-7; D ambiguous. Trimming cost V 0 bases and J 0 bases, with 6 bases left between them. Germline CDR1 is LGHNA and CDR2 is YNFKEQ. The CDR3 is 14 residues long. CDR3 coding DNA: TGTGCCAGCAGCCAAGATTCGGGCTCCTACGAGCAGTACTTC. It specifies CASSQDSGSYEQYF.

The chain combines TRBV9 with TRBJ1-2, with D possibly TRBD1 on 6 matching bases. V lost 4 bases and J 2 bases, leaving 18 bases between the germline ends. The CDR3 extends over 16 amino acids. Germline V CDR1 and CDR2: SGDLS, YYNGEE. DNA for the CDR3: TGTGCCAGCAGCCCATCTCGACAGGCCAAGAACTATGGCTACACCTTC. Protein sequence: CASSPSRQAKNYGYTF.

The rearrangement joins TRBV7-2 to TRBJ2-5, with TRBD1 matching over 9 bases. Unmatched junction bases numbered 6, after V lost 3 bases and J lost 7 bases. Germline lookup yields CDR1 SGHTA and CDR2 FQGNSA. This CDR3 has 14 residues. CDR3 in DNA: TGTGCCAGCAGCTTGGGACAGGGTTGGGGGACCCAGTACTTC. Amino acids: CASSLGQGWGTQYF.

This CDR3 is CATLGGVLRYNEQFF. In nucleotides, the CDR3 is TGTGCCACCTTGGGGGGAGTTCTGCGCTACAATGAGCAGTTCTTC. V usage is TRBV28 and J usage is TRBJ2-1; TRBD2 might be the D (6 bases). The CDR3 runs 15 residues. V lost 10 bases to trimming and J lost 3 bases, with 19 bases between them. Germline V gene lookup returns CDR1 MDHEN and CDR2 SYDVKM.

The CDR3 sequence is CASSPRTPRREAFF. In DNA form, the CDR3 reads TGTGCCAGCTCACCCCGGACGCCCCGGAGGGAAGCTTTCTTT. The rearrangement uses TRBV18 and TRBJ1-1, with D uncertain. The CDR3 is made up of 14 amino acids. V gave up 3 bases and J gave up 8 bases, with 16 bases separating them. Germline-derived CDR1 and CDR2 are KGHSH and LQKENI.

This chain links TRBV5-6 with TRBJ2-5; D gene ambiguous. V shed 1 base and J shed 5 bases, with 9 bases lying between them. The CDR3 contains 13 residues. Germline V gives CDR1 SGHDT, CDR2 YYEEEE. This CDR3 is CASSLRNGETQYF. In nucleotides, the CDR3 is TGTGCCAGCAGCTTGAGGAACGGGGAGACCCAGTACTTC.

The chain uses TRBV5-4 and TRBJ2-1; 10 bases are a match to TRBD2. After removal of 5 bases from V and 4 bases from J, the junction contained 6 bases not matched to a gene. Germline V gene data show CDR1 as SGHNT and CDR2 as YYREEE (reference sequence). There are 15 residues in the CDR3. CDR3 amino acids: CASRMSGGAYNEQFF. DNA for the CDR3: TGTGCCAGCAGAATGAGCGGGGGGGCGTACAATGAGCAGTTCTTC.

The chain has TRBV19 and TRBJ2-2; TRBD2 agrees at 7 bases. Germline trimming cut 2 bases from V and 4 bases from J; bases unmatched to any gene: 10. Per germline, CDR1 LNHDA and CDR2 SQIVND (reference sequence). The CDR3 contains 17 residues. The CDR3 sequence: CASSIMGGVGGTGELFF. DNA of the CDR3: TGTGCCAGTAGTATAATGGGGGGGGTTGGCGGCACCGGGGAGCTGTTTTTT.